One sample yielded the 12 T cell receptor beta chains listed below, sequenced in a study of blood T cell repertoires in COVID-19. Clones were sequenced by immunoSEQ multiplex PCR, and TCRdb holds only the in-frame ones, with some missing. The sample lists about 180,000 clones; approximately 90% were seen once. Sequences were obtained from peripheral blood. These receptors were taken from a woman aged 25 to 39 with acute or convalescent COVID-19.

The gene calls are TRBV6-5 and TRBJ2-2; a possible D gene is TRBD1 (5 bases). Trimming stripped 6 bases from V and 3 bases from J, with 14 bases between. Germline V lookup: CDR1 MNHEY, CDR2 SVGAGI. This CDR3 region has 15 residues. The DNA for the CDR3 is TGTGCCAGCAGGGGGATGGTAGGGGACACCGGGGAGCTGTTTTTT. This gives the protein CASRGMVGDTGELFF.

The chain uses TRBV7-2 and TRBJ2-1; D is uncertain. This CDR3 region has 14 residues. The V gene lost 2 bases and the J gene lost 1 base, with 6 bases spanning the gap. Per germline, CDR1 SGHTA and CDR2 FQGNSA. CDR3 DNA: TGTGCCAGCAGCTTATACGGGTCCTACAATGAGCAGTTCTTC. Translation gives CASSLYGSYNEQFF. Full variable domain (remainder filled in from reference TRBV7-2 and TRBJ2-1): GAGVSQSPSNKVTEKGKDVELRCDPISGHTALYWYRQSLGQGLEFLIYFQGNSAPDKSGLPSDRFSAERTGGSVSTLTIQRTQQEDSAVYLCASSLYGSYNEQFFGPGTRLTVL.

The chain combines TRBV7-9 with TRBJ2-7; D is undetermined. V lost 5 bases to trimming and J lost 6 bases, with 8 bases between them. The CDR3 has 11 residues. Germline CDR1 SEHNR, CDR2 FQNEAQ (reference sequence). The CDR3 protein is CASSEFREQYF. Written as DNA, the CDR3 is TGTGCCAGCAGCGAGTTCCGCGAGCAGTACTTC.

This chain joins TRBV27 and TRBJ1-6, with a possible D match to TRBD1 (6 bases). Deletions cut 2 bases from V and 6 bases from J, with 11 bases between. Germline V gives CDR1 MNHEY, CDR2 SMNVEV (reference sequence). This CDR3 is built from 15 residues. CDR3 protein: CASSLTMDSNSPLHF. The CDR3 nucleotides read TGTGCCAGCAGTTTAACAATGGACAGTAATTCACCCCTCCACTTT.

The chain employs TRBV15 and TRBJ1-1; tentatively, D is TRBD1 (6 bases). V was cut by 11 bases and J by 1 base, with 29 bases left in between. This CDR3 is built from 18 residues. CDR1 and CDR2 (germline): LNHNV, YYDKDF (reference sequence). As DNA, the CDR3 is TGTGCCCCCAAGGTCCCCCGGGACAAAAGAAGAGAGAACACTGAAGCTTTCTTT. Translating gives CAPKVPRDKRRENTEAFF.

CDR3 sequence reads: CASSISSGELFF. The CDR3 nucleotides read TGTGCCAGCAGTATATCGTCCGGGGAGCTGTTTTTT. The gene calls are TRBV28 and TRBJ2-2; the D is unclear. CDR3 size: 12 residues. Germline V gene sequence: CDR1 MDHEN, CDR2 SYDVKM. V was clipped by 5 bases and J by 6 bases, with 7 bases between them.

The rearrangement uses TRBV12-3 or TRBV12-4 and TRBJ2-7, with D maybe TRBD1 (6 bases). The length of the CDR3 is 13 residues. Deletions cut 5 bases from V and 3 bases from J, with 11 bases between. Written as DNA, the CDR3 is TGTGCCAGCAGTCCAGGGGCCTTCTACGAGCAGTACTTC. Protein product: CASSPGAFYEQYF.

This rearrangement joins TRBV11-2 to TRBJ2-7, with D tentatively TRBD1 (6 bases). In germline, CDR1 is SGHAT, CDR2 FQNNGV. Trimming pared 1 base from V and 4 bases from J, leaving 8 bases between. The CDR3 runs to 13 residues. Written as DNA, the CDR3 is TGTGCCAGCAGCTTAGTAGGGGGATACGAGCAGTACTTC. It codes for CASSLVGGYEQYF.

J is TRBJ2-7 and V is TRBV7-9; 10 bases agree with TRBD1. The CDR3 loop spans 15 amino acids. CDR1 and CDR2 (germline): SEHNR, FQNEAQ (reference sequence). Trimming took 4 bases from V and 3 from J; bases not matched to a gene: 6. In DNA form, the CDR3 reads TGTGCCAGCAGCTCCCTCCGGGACAGGGGCTACGAGCAGTACTTC. Protein sequence: CASSSLRDRGYEQYF.

The V and J genes are TRBV7-9 and TRBJ1-4; 9 bases align to TRBD1. CDR3 length: 13 residues. Germline V gene lookup returns CDR1 SEHNR and CDR2 FQNEAQ (reference sequence). After removal of 5 bases from V and 9 bases from J, the junction contained 4 bases not matched to a gene. This chain's CDR3 is CASSPQGAKKLFF. As DNA, the CDR3 is TGTGCCAGCAGCCCACAGGGGGCTAAAAAACTGTTTTTT.

V usage is TRBV15 and J usage is TRBJ2-3, with a possible D match to TRBD2 (6 bases). Germline V CDR1 and CDR2: LNHNV, YYDKDF (reference sequence). V gave up 0 bases and J gave up 6 bases, with 25 bases separating them. This CDR3 has 19 amino acids. This chain's CDR3 is CATSRDRVTRDLIFDTQYF. In DNA, the CDR3 is TGTGCCACCAGCAGAGATCGAGTAACTCGGGACTTGATTTTTGATACGCAGTATTTT.

The DNA of the CDR3 is TGTGCCTACCGGACTAGCCACATTCAGTACTTC. Amino acid sequence: CAYRTSHIQYF. This sequence joins TRBV30 and TRBJ2-4; TRBD2 matches at 8 bases. The V and J ends lost 7 bases and 8 bases, in that order; junction bases with no gene match: 4. CDR1 and CDR2 from the germline V gene are GTSNPN and SVGIG (reference sequence). This CDR3 comprises 11 residues.